The 25 T cell receptor beta chains in this list originate from one sample, sequenced in a study of pediatric ulcerative colitis. TCRdb's copy holds only in-frame clones and misses some; the assay was immunoSEQ multiplex PCR. In the table there are roughly 18,000 clones, roughly 70% of which are singletons. Rectal tissue came from one to two pinch biopsies taken at colonoscopy. The source material was gut tissue. The receptors originated from a boy aged 5-17 years with moderate ulcerative colitis.

This clone was detected a few times. The gene calls are TRBV6-5 and TRBJ1-3; D is unresolved. Germline V lookup: CDR1 MNHEY, CDR2 SVGAGI. CDR3 length equals 11 residues. V gave up 2 bases and J gave up 5 bases, with 1 base separating them. CDR3 sequence: CASSYRNTIYF. The CDR3 coding sequence is TGTGCCAGCAGTTACAGAAACACCATATATTTT.

This clone has only a few counts. V is TRBV5-1 and J is TRBJ2-6; TRBD1 matches 10 bases. V gave up 4 bases and J gave up 4 bases; unmatched junction bases: 14. CDR1 is SGHRS and CDR2 is YFSETQ in the germline V gene. The CDR3 consists of 19 residues. The CDR3 DNA reads as TGCGCCAGCAGCCTTACCGGGGGACAGGGGATTAGCGGGGCCAACGTCCTGACTTTC. Translated, it gives CASSLTGGQGISGANVLTF.

The gene calls are TRBV19 and TRBJ1-4; D gene ambiguous. The CDR3 has 14 amino acids. Germline CDR1 reads LNHDA; CDR2 reads SQIVND (reference sequence). Between the trimmed V and J ends, which lost 6 bases and 4 bases, there was a span of 12 bases. The CDR3 protein is CASSQPGVNEKLFF. As DNA, the CDR3 is TGTGCCAGTAGCCAACCCGGGGTTAATGAAAAACTGTTTTTT.

The chain couples TRBV7-2 to TRBJ2-7; D is unclear. The CDR3 length is 14 residues. Trimming pared 3 bases from V and 0 bases from J, leaving 9 bases between. Germline loops: CDR1 SGHTA, CDR2 FQGNSA. The CDR3 protein is CASSFPPVSYEQYF. CDR3 DNA: TGTGCCAGCAGCTTTCCCCCAGTCTCCTACGAGCAGTACTTC.

Written as DNA, the CDR3 is TGTGCCAGCAGCTTAGCGCAGACTCCTGCCTACGAGCAGTACTTC. Translating gives CASSLAQTPAYEQYF. V and J are TRBV7-6 and TRBJ2-7, with unresolved D. The germline V gene has CDR1 SGHVS and CDR2 FNYEAQ. The V end lost 0 bases, the J end lost 2 bases, and 11 bases lay between the germline ends. The CDR3 has 15 residues. Complete variable domain (other parts from reference TRBV7-6 and TRBJ2-7): GAGVSQSPRYKVTKRGQDVALRCDPISGHVSLYWYRQALGQGPEFLTYFNYEAQQDKSGLPNDRFSAERPEGSISTLTIQRTEQRDSAMYRCASSLAQTPAYEQYFGPGTRLTVT.

A few counts support this clone. The V and J genes are TRBV5-4 and TRBJ2-3, with a possible D match to TRBD2 (5 bases). CDR1 is SGHNT, CDR2 YYREEE, per germline (reference sequence). This CDR3 has 14 amino acids. The V end lost 5 bases, the J end lost 2 bases, and 12 bases lay between the germline ends. CDR3 nucleotides: TGTGCCAGCAGGGAGGAGGCGGACACAGATACGCAGTATTTT. This gives the protein CASREEADTDTQYF.

The CDR3 DNA follows: TGCGCCAGCAGCTTGGAGTCGTGGCTCTCTGGGGCCAACGTCCTGACTTTC. This translates into CASSLESWLSGANVLTF. V and J are TRBV5-1 and TRBJ2-6; D remains ambiguous. The CDR3 length is 17 residues. The V and J ends lost 0 bases and 0 bases respectively, with 10 bases between them. From germline, CDR1 is SGHRS and CDR2 YFSETQ.

This clone showed up just once. The gene calls are TRBV5-1 and TRBJ2-3; unclear D gene. The CDR3 runs 14 residues. The V end was cut by 5 bases, the J end by 5 bases, with 15 bases between. Germline CDR1 is SGHRS and CDR2 is YFSETQ. CDR3 nucleotides: TGCGCCAGCAGTGAATCCCCGACTGGAGATACGCAGTATTTT. Encoded protein: CASSESPTGDTQYF. Full variable domain (rest looked up from reference TRBV5-1 and TRBJ2-3): KAGVTQTPRYLIKTRGQQVTLSCSPISGHRSVSWYQQTPGQGLQFLFEYFSETQRNKGNFPGRFSGRQFSNSRSEMNVSTLELGDSALYLCASSESPTGDTQYFGPGTRLTVL.

The chain couples TRBV6-5 to TRBJ1-6, with D maybe TRBD1 (6 bases). The length of the CDR3 is 16 residues. From germline, CDR1 is MNHEY and CDR2 SVGAGI. Trimming took 2 bases from V and 0 from J, leaving 8 bases between them. The CDR3 sequence is CASSYLGHSYNSPLHF. The CDR3 nucleotides read TGTGCCAGCAGTTACCTGGGACACTCCTATAATTCACCCCTCCACTTT.

The chain joins TRBV7-9 to TRBJ2-1; D remains ambiguous. With 3 bases removed from V and 4 bases from J, the gap between germline ends came to 13 bases. This CDR3 is 15 amino acids long. From germline, CDR1 is SEHNR and CDR2 FQNEAQ (reference sequence). The CDR3 here is CASSFWAITYNEQFF. The CDR3 coding sequence is TGTGCCAGCAGCTTTTGGGCTATAACATACAATGAGCAGTTCTTC.

This clone is categorized as medium-sized. The chain is built from TRBV6-5 and TRBJ1-2; weak D call: TRBD1 (5 bases). Germline values: CDR1 MNHEY, CDR2 SVGAGI. This CDR3 is 13 amino acids long. V was cut by 7 bases and J by 8 bases, with 17 bases left in between. The CDR3 spells CASTRDYPGGYTF. The CDR3 region has the DNA TGTGCCAGCACCAGGGACTACCCGGGGGGCTACACCTTC.

Note on this clone: The same CDR3 arises from other DNA sequences in this sample as well. This sequence joins TRBV27 and TRBJ2-3, with D perhaps matching TRBD2 (6 bases). CDR3 length: 12 residues. From germline, CDR1 is MNHEY and CDR2 SMNVEV (reference sequence). V was clipped by 4 bases and J by 5 bases, with 7 bases between them. The CDR3 reads CASSSGGDTQYF. The CDR3 DNA reads as TGTGCCAGCAGTTCCGGGGGAGATACGCAGTATTTT.

The table lists this clone with a count of one. The chain recombines TRBV30 with TRBJ1-2; 7 positions agree with TRBD1. The CDR3 has 13 amino acids. V shed 2 bases, J shed 7 bases, and the junction held 7 bases outside the gene matches. The germline CDR1 and CDR2 sequences are GTSNPN and SVGIG (reference sequence). The DNA for the CDR3 is TGTGCCTGGAGTCTAACAGGGGTCGGTGGCTACACCTTC. Translation gives CAWSLTGVGGYTF.

The chain carries TRBV4-1 and TRBJ1-4, with D hard to call. CDR1 and CDR2 (germline): MGHRA, YSYEKL. The V and J ends lost 0 bases and 5 bases respectively, with 7 bases between them. This CDR3 has 14 residues. The CDR3 region has the DNA TGCGCCAGCAGCCAAGATCCCCGAAATGAAAAACTGTTTTTT. Protein sequence: CASSQDPRNEKLFF.

The rearrangement joins TRBV5-1 to TRBJ2-5; 7 bases agree with TRBD1. The CDR3 sequence is 14 residues long. J was trimmed by 0 bases and V by 2 bases; bases with no gene match: 1. CDR1 is SGHRS and CDR2 is YFSETQ in the germline V gene. The CDR3 DNA follows: TGCGCCAGCAGCTTAGGGGGCAACCAAGAGACCCAGTACTTC. This codes for CASSLGGNQETQYF. Full variable domain (remainder filled in from reference TRBV5-1 and TRBJ2-5): KAGVTQTPRYLIKTRGQQVTLSCSPISGHRSVSWYQQTPGQGLQFLFEYFSETQRNKGNFPGRFSGRQFSNSRSEMNVSTLELGDSALYLCASSLGGNQETQYFGPGTRLLVL.

The chain combines TRBV7-9 with TRBJ2-1; D possibly uses TRBD1 or TRBD2 (5 bases each). The CDR3 contains 16 residues. The V and J ends lost 2 bases and 1 base respectively, with 12 bases between them. Germline V gene lookup returns CDR1 SEHNR and CDR2 FQNEAQ (reference sequence). In DNA form, the CDR3 reads TGTGCCAGCAGCTTAATTTCGTGGGGGTCCTACAATGAGCAGTTCTTC. This gives the protein CASSLISWGSYNEQFF.

The CDR3 nucleotides read TGTGCCAGCAGGGTCGGAGGGGGACACTATGGCTACACCTTC. Translated: CASRVGGGHYGYTF. V usage is TRBV2 and J usage is TRBJ1-2, with a weak D call TRBD1 (6 bases). The ends were cut back, 6 bases at V and 3 bases at J, with 14 bases in the middle. The germline V gene has CDR1 SNHLY and CDR2 FYNNEI. The CDR3 sequence is 14 residues long.

CDR3 sequence (DNA): TGTGCCAGCAGCCAAGACGAAAGGGGGACCGGGGAGCTGTTTTTT. As protein: CASSQDERGTGELFF. This chain uses TRBV7-9 with TRBJ2-2; tentatively, D is TRBD1 (6 bases). This CDR3 spans 15 amino acids. The germline gives CDR1 SEHNR, CDR2 FQNEAQ (reference sequence). Trimming took off 5 bases at V and 5 bases at J, with 15 bases between the two ends.

This clone has a handful of counts. The chain carries TRBV13 and TRBJ2-7; D might be TRBD1 (5 bases). From germline, CDR1 is PRHDT and CDR2 FYEKMQ (reference sequence). V lost 5 bases, J lost 3 bases, and 17 bases lay in between. This CDR3 is built from 15 residues. The DNA of the CDR3 is TGTGCCAGCAGCCCAGGGCTGTCAGCCGTCTACGAGCAGTACTTC. This encodes CASSPGLSAVYEQYF.

J is TRBJ1-2 and V is TRBV6-5; 9 nucleotides match TRBD1. The length of the CDR3 is 13 residues. The germline CDR1 and CDR2 sequences are MNHEY and SVGAGI. The trim removed 6 bases at V and 6 bases at J, leaving 5 bases unmatched. For the CDR3, the DNA is TGTGCCAGCAGACGCGACAGGGGGGATGGCTACACCTTC. Translated: CASRRDRGDGYTF.

The V and J genes are TRBV14 and TRBJ2-7; the D call may be TRBD1 or TRBD2 (5 bases each). From germline, CDR1 is SGHDN and CDR2 FVKESK. The V gene lost 0 bases and the J gene lost 9 bases, with 15 bases spanning the gap. This CDR3 is built from 14 residues. CDR3 DNA: TGTGCCAGCAGCCAAGATGGCTCCCGGGGCGCGCAGTACTTC. It yields the protein CASSQDGSRGAQYF.

The chain links TRBV5-1 to TRBJ2-6, with TRBD1 matching over 7 bases. The CDR3 length is 17 residues. CDR1 and CDR2 from the germline V gene are SGHRS and YFSETQ. V dropped 3 bases and J dropped 1; count of bases not matched to a gene: 7. CDR3 bases: TGCGCCAGCAGCTCGGGACAGACCAGTTCTGGGGCCAACGTCCTGACTTTC. It is translated as CASSSGQTSSGANVLTF.

The chain couples TRBV15 to TRBJ1-5, with a weak D call TRBD1 (6 bases). The CDR3 is 16 residues long. Per the germline V gene, CDR1 is LNHNV and CDR2 is YYDKDF (reference sequence). Between the trimmed V and J ends, which lost 8 bases and 1 base, there was a span of 18 bases. DNA of the CDR3: TGTGCCACCCGACAGGCAATGGGACTGAGCAATCAGCCCCAGCATTTT. Protein product: CATRQAMGLSNQPQHF. The full variable domain, with the rest looked up from reference TRBV15 and TRBJ1-5, is DAMVIQNPRYQVTQFGKPVTLSCSQTLNHNVMYWYQQKSSQAPKLLFHYYDKDFNNEADTPDNFQSRRPNTSFCFLDIRSPGLGDTAMYLCATRQAMGLSNQPQHFGDGTRLSIL.

The chain links TRBV5-6 to TRBJ1-2; D is unresolved. Germline V gives CDR1 SGHDT, CDR2 YYEEEE. Trimming pared 4 bases from V and 5 bases from J, leaving 9 bases between. The CDR3 length is 12 residues. The CDR3 reads CASSPDLYGYTF. As DNA, the CDR3 is TGTGCCAGCAGCCCGGACCTATATGGCTACACCTTC.

In this sample, this clone turned up a few times. The gene calls are TRBV5-4 and TRBJ2-1, with D perhaps being TRBD1 or TRBD2 (5 bases each). Germline CDR1 reads SGHNT; CDR2 reads YYREEE (reference sequence). The CDR3 totals 13 residues. V lost 5 bases and J lost 5, with 11 bases in between. The DNA of the CDR3 is TGTGCCAGCAGGGGGGACGCCCACAATGAGCAGTTCTTC. Protein product: CASRGDAHNEQFF.